These 3 T cell receptor beta chains came from one sample sequenced in a study of blood T cells in healthy people across ages. A second PCR, run for about 6 to 11 cycles, used a sample-barcoded 5' primer plus a J-beta primer mix. Each CDR3 protein gets one entry after TCRdb re-called the 5' RACE reads with MiXCR. Of some 1.5 million distinct CDR3 sequences listed, roughly 28% are singletons. The sequencing input was blood. These receptors all stem from a woman aged 25 to 45 in good health.

J is TRBJ2-5 and V is TRBV7-9; TRBD2 might be the D (6 bases). Between the trimmed V and J ends, which lost 1 base and 7 bases, there was a span of 13 bases. CDR1 SEHNR and CDR2 FQNEAQ come from the germline V gene (reference sequence). The CDR3 extends over 14 amino acids. CDR3 DNA sequence: TGTGCCAGCAGCTTAGGACTAGAAGGTGGGACCCAGTACTTC. It yields the protein CASSLGLEGGTQYF.

The chain employs TRBV12-5 and TRBJ1-2, with a weak D call TRBD1 (6 bases). The CDR3 length is 16 residues. The ends were cut back, 6 bases at V and 11 bases at J, with 28 bases in the middle. Germline CDR1 LGHNT, CDR2 FRNRAP. In nucleotides, the CDR3 is TGTGCTAGTGGCTCTTCCGAAGCGGGGGCCCCTATGTCATACACCTTC. Translated, it gives CASGSSEAGAPMSYTF.

This clonotype was seen many times. This chain links TRBV4-1 with TRBJ2-5; 7 bases are shared with TRBD2. The CDR3 consists of 16 residues. The germline V gene encodes CDR1 MGHRA and CDR2 YSYEKL. J gave up 1 base and V 4 bases, and 9 bases lay outside the gene matches. The CDR3 DNA reads TGCGCCAGCAGCCTGGGGAGGGGAGGACGCCAAGAGACCCAGTACTTC. Its translation is CASSLGRGGRQETQYF.